A single sample gave rise to the 30 T cell receptor beta chains below, sequenced in a study of spatial heterogeneity in lung cancer. TCRdb re-analysed the 5' RACE reads in MiXCR, keeping a single row per CDR3 protein. The table includes tens of thousands of distinct CDR3 sequences, around 12% detected once. The time point is: sample taken at primary tumor resection. Unsorted tumor, nontumor lung tissue or cryopreserved PBMC supplied the whole RNA. This specimen consisted of PBMCs, obtained at surgery. Every receptor here comes from a male donor with early-stage non-small cell lung cancer.

The gene calls are TRBV11-2 and TRBJ1-2; no clear D. V gave up 0 bases and J gave up 10 bases, with 9 bases separating them. The CDR3 runs 12 residues. Germline V gene sequence: CDR1 SGHAT, CDR2 FQNNGV. The DNA of the CDR3 is TGTGCCAGCAGCTTAGAAGGCAGCTCCTACACCTTC. This encodes CASSLEGSSYTF.

The chain combines TRBV5-1 with TRBJ1-4; 8 nucleotides line up with TRBD1. V was pared by 5 bases and J by 6 bases, with 6 bases of the junction left unmatched. This CDR3 is built from 14 residues. Germline V gives CDR1 SGHRS, CDR2 YFSETQ. The CDR3 loop is CASSLDRGHEKLFF. DNA of the CDR3: TGCGCCAGCAGTTTAGACAGGGGCCATGAAAAACTGTTTTTT.

This clonotype was counted only a few times. This rearrangement joins TRBV24-1 to TRBJ2-7; 8 bases agree with TRBD1. Germline V gene sequence: CDR1 KGHDR, CDR2 SFDVKD. The V segment lost 4 bases and the J segment 4 bases; nucleotides outside the gene matches: 14. The CDR3 contains 17 residues. The CDR3 loop is CATSDPSSTGEGYEQYF. CDR3 DNA sequence: TGTGCCACCAGTGACCCATCCTCGACAGGGGAAGGATACGAGCAGTACTTC.

This clonotype was counted many times. V usage is TRBV7-9 and J usage is TRBJ1-2; TRBD1 agrees at 10 bases. CDR1 is SEHNR, CDR2 FQNEAQ, per germline (reference sequence). This CDR3 is 18 amino acids long. The V gene end was trimmed by 1 base and the J gene end by 2 bases; junction bases not matched to a gene: 10. CDR3 in amino acids: CASSLGSLGTGDNYGYTF. The CDR3 DNA sequence: TGTGCCAGCAGCTTAGGTAGCCTCGGGACAGGGGACAACTATGGCTACACCTTC.

This clonotype was detected ten times or more. The gene calls are TRBV19 and TRBJ2-2; D is undetermined. The germline V and J ends were trimmed by 5 bases and 7 bases, with 5 bases remaining between them. CDR3 size: 11 residues. The germline V gene encodes CDR1 LNHDA and CDR2 SQIVND (reference sequence). The CDR3 coding sequence is TGTGCCAGTAGTTCCCGCGGGGAGCTGTTTTTT. This gives the protein CASSSRGELFF.

The chain has TRBV3-1 and TRBJ2-7; maybe TRBD2 (6 bases). The CDR3 is 16 amino acids. CDR1 and CDR2 (germline): LGHDT, YNNKEL (reference sequence). Trimming left V 0 bases short and J 2 bases short, with 14 bases between. CDR3 nucleotides: TGTGCCAGCAGCCAAGATTTGACGGGAGTTACCTACGAGCAGTACTTC. Protein: CASSQDLTGVTYEQYF.

The chain joins TRBV2 to TRBJ2-1; 8 bases line up with TRBD2. The V gene's germline CDR1 is SNHLY and CDR2 FYNNEI. The CDR3 loop spans 13 amino acids. The V gene end was trimmed by 7 bases and the J gene end by 9 bases; junction bases not matched to a gene: 8. The CDR3, as DNA: TGTGCCAGCACGGGGGGGAGGGGTGGTGAGCAGTTCTTC. As protein: CASTGGRGGEQFF.

This clonotype was seen a handful of times. This chain connects TRBV20-1 to TRBJ2-4; 10 bases align to TRBD2. The CDR3 consists of 19 residues. Germline CDR1 reads DFQATT; CDR2 reads SNEGSKA (reference sequence). Trimming took 3 bases from V and 0 from J; bases not matched to a gene: 14. The DNA for the CDR3 is TGCAGTGCTAGCGCCACTAGCGGGATATCCCTACTAGCCAAAAACATTCAGTACTTC. This translates into CSASATSGISLLAKNIQYF.

This clonotype was seen at least ten times. J is TRBJ2-1 and V is TRBV7-9, with unresolved D. The germline gives CDR1 SEHNR, CDR2 FQNEAQ (reference sequence). CDR3 length: 11 residues. V lost 10 bases, J lost 6 bases, and 10 bases lay in between. This CDR3 is CATTLANEQFF. Here the CDR3 DNA reads TGTGCCACCACCTTGGCCAATGAGCAGTTCTTC.

This clonotype was seen once. A read error may produce the germline difference seen at one junction end. CDR3 in DNA: TGTGACAGCAGCTTAGACGTCCAGATGCAGTTCTTC. Amino acids: CDSSLDVQMQFF. V is TRBV7-2 and J is TRBJ2-1; D uncertain. The CDR3 runs 12 residues. Germline CDR1 reads SGHTA; CDR2 reads FQGNSA.

This clonotype has ten or more counts. The chain couples TRBV7-2 to TRBJ1-2, with TRBD1 matching over 7 bases. Germline V gives CDR1 SGHTA, CDR2 FQGNSA. CDR3 length equals 15 residues. With V trimmed by 1 base and J by 2 bases, 4 bases remained unmatched. This CDR3 reads CASSLGVTGNYGYTF. CDR3 coding DNA: TGTGCCAGCAGCTTAGGGGTGACAGGGAACTATGGCTACACCTTC.

V and J are TRBV24-1 and TRBJ2-6; 9 bases fit TRBD1. Germline V gene lookup returns CDR1 KGHDR and CDR2 SFDVKD. V was pared by 9 bases and J by 1 base, with 12 bases of the junction left unmatched. The length of the CDR3 is 18 residues. The CDR3 DNA follows: TGTGCCACCGCCGCCGGGACAGGGAAAGAATCTGGGGCCAACGTCCTGACTTTC. Translation: CATAAGTGKESGANVLTF.

The chain joins TRBV9 to TRBJ2-2; D ambiguous. Germline-derived CDR1 and CDR2 are SGDLS and YYNGEE. CDR3 length: 14 amino acids. Trimming took off 0 bases at V and 7 bases at J, with 10 bases between the two ends. The CDR3 DNA follows: TGTGCCAGCAGCGTAGTTAGGGCCGGCGGGGAGCTGTTTTTT. Translated, it gives CASSVVRAGGELFF.

The gene calls are TRBV29-1 and TRBJ2-6; the D is unclear. V was shortened by 3 bases and J by 2 bases, with 8 bases between the two germline ends. Germline V gene sequence: CDR1 SQVTM, CDR2 ANQGSEA. The CDR3 length is 14 residues. CDR3 sequence: CSVDILPGANVLTF. The CDR3, as DNA: TGCAGCGTTGACATACTGCCTGGGGCCAACGTCCTGACTTTC.

This clonotype has ten or more counts. The V gene is TRBV4-1, the J gene TRBJ1-2; D unresolved. Germline loops: CDR1 MGHRA, CDR2 YSYEKL. The CDR3 sequence is 19 residues long. Trimming took off 0 bases at V and 3 bases at J, with 23 bases between the two ends. The CDR3 nucleotides read TGCGCCAGCAGCCAAGATCCAGATCGGTTCCTATCCGGCCACTATGGCTACACCTTC. This codes for CASSQDPDRFLSGHYGYTF.

The V and J genes are TRBV6-6 and TRBJ1-3; D gene ambiguous. Germline-derived CDR1 and CDR2 are MNHNY and SVGAGI (reference sequence). V lost 4 bases and J lost 2, with 15 bases in between. This CDR3 has 16 amino acids. The CDR3 sequence is CASSSFLSAAGNTIYF. The CDR3 DNA reads as TGTGCCAGCAGTTCCTTTCTTTCAGCGGCTGGAAACACCATATATTTT.

The chain carries TRBV27 and TRBJ2-3; D remains ambiguous. In germline, CDR1 is MNHEY, CDR2 SMNVEV (reference sequence). Trimming took 7 bases from V and 2 from J, leaving 4 bases between them. This CDR3 region has 11 residues. The CDR3 reads CASTLTDTQYF. The CDR3, as DNA: TGTGCCAGCACCCTCACAGATACGCAGTATTTT.

This chain connects TRBV7-2 to TRBJ1-2; D call uncertain. There are 14 residues in the CDR3. Looked up from germline, CDR1 is SGHTA and CDR2 is FQGNSA. V lost 1 base, J lost 8 bases, and 14 bases lay in between. Here the CDR3 DNA reads TGTGCCAGCAGCTTAGACGGCGCGATGCGAGGCTACACCTTC. Protein sequence: CASSLDGAMRGYTF.

This clonotype turned up a few times. CDR3 nucleotide sequence: TGCAGCGTTGGTCTAGCAGGCTCCTACGAGCAGTACTTC. It is translated as CSVGLAGSYEQYF. The chain combines TRBV29-1 with TRBJ2-7; D possibly corresponds to TRBD2 (5 bases). V lost 4 bases and J lost 0, with 10 bases in between. CDR3 length: 13 residues. Germline V CDR1 and CDR2: SQVTM, ANQGSEA.

This clonotype was seen ten or more times. CDR3 region: CASSFEGPGSNTEAFF. The CDR3 DNA reads TGTGCCAGCAGCTTTGAGGGCCCGGGGTCCAACACTGAAGCTTTCTTT. V gene TRBV13 combines with J gene TRBJ1-1; D remains unclear. The germline CDR1 and CDR2 sequences are PRHDT and FYEKMQ (reference sequence). Trimming cost V 3 bases and J 2 bases, with 16 bases left between them. The length of the CDR3 is 16 residues.

The V gene is TRBV5-1, the J gene TRBJ2-2; D possibly corresponds to TRBD2 (6 bases). The germline gives CDR1 SGHRS, CDR2 YFSETQ. V was trimmed by 0 bases and J by 4 bases, leaving 10 bases between them. The CDR3 has 15 amino acids. The CDR3 here is CASSLGPGGTGELFF. As DNA, the CDR3 is TGCGCCAGCAGCTTGGGGCCCGGGGGCACCGGGGAGCTGTTTTTT.

In its sample, this clonotype was seen a few times. The rearrangement links TRBV6-6 to TRBJ2-3, with 10 bases matching TRBD2. CDR1 and CDR2 from the germline V gene are MNHNY and SVGAGI (reference sequence). The V segment lost 0 bases and the J segment 2 bases; nucleotides outside the gene matches: 17. This CDR3 is 21 amino acids long. The CDR3 sequence: CASSYSLDSGRYGTTTDTQYF. For the CDR3, the DNA is TGTGCCAGCAGTTACTCGTTGGATAGCGGGAGGTACGGAACAACCACAGATACGCAGTATTTT.

This clonotype was observed many times. The chain is built from TRBV5-6 and TRBJ2-5; D uncertain. Trimming shortened V by 0 bases and J by 10 bases, and 10 bases separated the two germline ends. Germline V CDR1 and CDR2: SGHDT, YYEEEE. CDR3 length: 12 residues. In nucleotides, the CDR3 is TGTGCCAGCAGCTTGGGGGGTGGAAGCCAGTACTTC. The encoded protein is CASSLGGGSQYF.

This clonotype was seen many times. J is TRBJ1-2 and V is TRBV20-1; a weak D match, TRBD1 (5 bases). CDR3 length equals 13 residues. V was pared by 2 bases and J by 1 base, with 8 bases between. Germline V CDR1 and CDR2: DFQATT, SNEGSKA (reference sequence). This chain's CDR3 is CSARSGLNYGYTF. CDR3 DNA sequence: TGCAGTGCTAGATCAGGGCTTAACTATGGCTACACCTTC.

The chain has TRBV7-9 and TRBJ2-1; 9 bases are shared with TRBD2. The ends lost 8 bases at V and 6 bases at J; junction bases unmatched: 8. CDR3 size: 14 residues. Germline values: CDR1 SEHNR, CDR2 FQNEAQ (reference sequence). The CDR3: CASELLAGSNEQFF. CDR3 sequence (DNA): TGTGCCAGCGAACTGCTAGCGGGAAGCAATGAGCAGTTCTTC.

This clonotype was counted between two and nine times. CDR3 in amino acids: CASSSLAGGLGGEQYF. The CDR3 DNA follows: TGTGCCAGCAGCTCCCTCGCGGGGGGCCTTGGGGGCGAGCAGTACTTC. The V and J genes are TRBV11-2 and TRBJ2-7, with 8 bases identical to TRBD2. Germline trimming cut 4 bases from V and 6 bases from J; bases unmatched to any gene: 14. This CDR3 contains 16 residues. From germline, CDR1 is SGHAT and CDR2 FQNNGV.

The rearrangement uses TRBV19 and TRBJ1-1; 7 nucleotides line up with TRBD1. CDR1 LNHDA and CDR2 SQIVND come from the germline V gene (reference sequence). CDR3 length equals 14 residues. V dropped 3 bases and J dropped 4; count of bases not matched to a gene: 5. For the CDR3, the DNA is TGTGCCAGTAGTATCCGGGACAGAGGCACTGAAGCTTTCTTT. It is translated as CASSIRDRGTEAFF.

The genes are TRBV20-1 and TRBJ2-6; 8 bases fit TRBD1. The V and J ends lost 3 bases and 4 bases, in that order; junction bases with no gene match: 2. This CDR3 has 14 amino acids. Germline V CDR1 and CDR2: DFQATT, SNEGSKA (reference sequence). The CDR3 loop reads CSASQGAGANVLTF. For the CDR3, the DNA is TGCAGTGCTAGCCAGGGGGCCGGGGCCAACGTCCTGACTTTC.

This clonotype occurred a few times. The chain recombines TRBV7-2 with TRBJ1-5; TRBD1 might be the D (6 bases). With 5 bases removed from V and 0 bases from J, the gap between germline ends came to 11 bases. Germline V gene data show CDR1 as SGHTA and CDR2 as FQGNSA. The CDR3 runs to 15 residues. The CDR3 loop reads CASSRQVHSNQPQHF. As DNA, the CDR3 is TGTGCCAGCAGCCGACAGGTTCATAGCAATCAGCCCCAGCATTTT.

This clonotype has a handful of counts. The CDR3 spells CASSPSAGASETQYF. The DNA for the CDR3 is TGTGCCAGCAGTCCTTCCGCCGGGGCATCAGAGACCCAGTACTTC. The chain couples TRBV12-3 or TRBV12-4 to TRBJ2-5; D possibly uses TRBD1 or TRBD2 (5 bases each). With 5 bases removed from V and 4 bases from J, the gap between germline ends came to 17 bases. This CDR3 is built from 15 residues.